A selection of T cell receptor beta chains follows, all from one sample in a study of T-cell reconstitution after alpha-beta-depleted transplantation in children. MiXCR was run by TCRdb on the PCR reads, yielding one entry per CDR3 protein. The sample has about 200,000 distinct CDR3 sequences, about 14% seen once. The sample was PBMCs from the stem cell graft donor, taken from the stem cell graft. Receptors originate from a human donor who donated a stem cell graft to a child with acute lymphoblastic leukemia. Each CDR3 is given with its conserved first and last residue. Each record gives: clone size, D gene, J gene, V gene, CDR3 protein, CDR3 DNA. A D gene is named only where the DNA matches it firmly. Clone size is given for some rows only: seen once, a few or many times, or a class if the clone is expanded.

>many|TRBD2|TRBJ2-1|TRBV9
CASIRGPGTSGNEQFF
TGTGCCAGCATCCGAGGCCCGGGGACTAGCGGAAATGAGCAGTTCTTC
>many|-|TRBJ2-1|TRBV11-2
CASSFSSSYNEQFF
TGTGCCAGCAGCTTCAGCAGCTCCTACAATGAGCAGTTCTTC
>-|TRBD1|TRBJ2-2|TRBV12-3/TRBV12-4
CASSGQGGAGELFF
TGTGCCAGCAGCGGACAGGGGGGCGCCGGGGAGCTGTTTTTT
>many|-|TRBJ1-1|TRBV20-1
CSASPGGTYNTEAFF
TGCAGTGCTTCTCCCGGGGGGACTTATAACACTGAAGCTTTCTTT
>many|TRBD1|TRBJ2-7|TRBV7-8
CASSRTGGEEKTYEQYF
TGTGCCAGCAGCAGGACAGGGGGCGAAGAAAAGACCTACGAGCAGTACTTC
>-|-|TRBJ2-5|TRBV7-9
CASSPNIETQYF
TGTGCCAGCAGCCCGAATATAGAGACCCAGTACTTC
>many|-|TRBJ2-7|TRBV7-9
CASTASGEQYF
TGTGCCAGCACCGCGTCGGGTGAGCAGTACTTC
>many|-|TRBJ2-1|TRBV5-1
CASSLEGLGDEQFF
TGCGCCAGCAGCTTGGAGGGACTGGGAGATGAGCAGTTCTTC
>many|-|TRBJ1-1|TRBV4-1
CASSQRDGDTEAFF
TGCGCCAGCAGCCAAAGGGACGGCGACACTGAAGCTTTCTTT
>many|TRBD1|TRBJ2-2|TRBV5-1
CASSFRRGGPNTGELFF
TGCGCCAGCAGCTTCCGTAGAGGGGGCCCGAACACCGGGGAGCTGTTTTTT
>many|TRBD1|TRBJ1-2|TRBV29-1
CSVGQGSSGYTF
TGCAGCGTAGGACAGGGGTCGAGTGGCTACACCTTC
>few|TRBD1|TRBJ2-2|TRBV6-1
CASREPLTGTNTGELFF
TGTGCCAGCAGAGAACCCTTGACAGGGACAAACACCGGGGAGCTGTTTTTT
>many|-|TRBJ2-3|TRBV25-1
CASSERQTPTDTQYF
TGTGCCAGCAGTGAGAGACAGACCCCCACAGATACGCAGTATTTT
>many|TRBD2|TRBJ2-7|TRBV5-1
CASSLGDFLAGEVYEQYF
TGCGCCAGCAGCTTGGGGGACTTCTTAGCGGGAGAGGTCTACGAGCAGTACTTC
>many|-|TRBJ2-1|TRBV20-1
CSAREQGLSYNEQFF
TGCAGTGCTAGAGAGCAGGGGCTCTCCTACAATGAGCAGTTCTTC
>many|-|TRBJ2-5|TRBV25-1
CASTDSHEETQYF
TGTGCCAGCACCGACAGCCACGAAGAGACCCAGTACTTC
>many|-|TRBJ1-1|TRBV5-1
CASSLSLGGGRAITEAFF
TGCGCCAGCAGCCTCTCCCTTGGTGGGGGTAGGGCGATCACTGAAGCTTTCTTT
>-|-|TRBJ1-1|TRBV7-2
CASSEFPDLLNTEAFF
TGTGCCAGCAGCGAATTTCCCGACCTTTTGAACACTGAAGCTTTCTTT
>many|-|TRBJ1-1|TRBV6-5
CASSYFGGARNTEAFF
TGTGCCAGCAGTTACTTCGGGGGGGCCCGGAACACTGAAGCTTTCTTT
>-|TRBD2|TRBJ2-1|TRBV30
CAWTSGSLLEQFF
TGTGCCTGGACTAGCGGGAGTCTACTTGAGCAGTTCTTC
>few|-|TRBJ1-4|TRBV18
CASSPLGGIKGEKLFF
TGTGCCAGCTCACCATTGGGCGGCATTAAGGGCGAAAAACTGTTTTTT
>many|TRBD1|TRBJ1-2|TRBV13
CASSWDKGGDYGYTF
TGTGCCAGCAGCTGGGATAAAGGGGGCGACTATGGCTACACCTTC
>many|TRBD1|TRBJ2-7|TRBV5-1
CASSLVGDSVNYEQYF
TGCGCCAGCAGCTTGGTGGGGGACAGCGTAAACTACGAGCAGTACTTC
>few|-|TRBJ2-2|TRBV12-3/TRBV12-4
CASSTRTVNGELFF
TGTGCCAGCAGTACCCGGACAGTTAACGGGGAGCTGTTTTTT
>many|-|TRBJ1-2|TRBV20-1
CSARDLRKDYGYTF
TGCAGTGCTAGAGATCTGAGGAAGGACTATGGCTACACCTTC
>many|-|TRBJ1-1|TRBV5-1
CASSLLEENTEAFF
TGCGCCAGCAGCTTATTGGAAGAGAACACTGAAGCTTTCTTT
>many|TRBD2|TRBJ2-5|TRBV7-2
CASSFRREGGVETQYF
TGTGCCAGCAGCTTCCGGCGGGAGGGCGGGGTAGAGACCCAGTACTTC
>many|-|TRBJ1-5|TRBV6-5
CASSSRVGNQPQHF
TGTGCCAGCAGTTCAAGGGTGGGCAATCAGCCCCAGCATTTT
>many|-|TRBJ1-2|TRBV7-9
CASSLVRGFIMGYGYTF
TGTGCCAGCAGCTTAGTTCGCGGGTTTATCATGGGGTATGGCTACACCTTC
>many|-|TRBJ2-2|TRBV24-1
CATSDPQGNKAGELFF
TGTGCCACCAGTGATCCACAGGGAAACAAAGCCGGGGAGCTGTTTTTT
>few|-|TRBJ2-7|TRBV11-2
CASSYRSLVVPSYEQYF
TGTGCCAGCAGCTATCGGTCCTTGGTGGTACCCTCCTACGAGCAGTACTTC
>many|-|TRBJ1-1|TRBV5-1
CASSLQISNTEAFF
TGCGCCAGCAGCTTACAGATTTCTAACACTGAAGCTTTCTTT
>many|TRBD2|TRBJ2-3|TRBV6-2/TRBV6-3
CASSQGLALARDTQYF
TGTGCCAGCAGTCAAGGACTAGCGTTAGCACGAGATACGCAGTATTTT
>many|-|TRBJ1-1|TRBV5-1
CASSPADNTEAFF
TGCGCCAGCAGCCCCGCTGACAACACTGAAGCTTTCTTT
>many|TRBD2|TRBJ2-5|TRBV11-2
CASSLGGGNQETQYF
TGTGCCAGCAGCTTAGGGGGAGGGAATCAAGAGACCCAGTACTTC
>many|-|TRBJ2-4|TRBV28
CASTPGVENIQYF
TGTGCCAGCACCCCAGGGGTAGAAAACATTCAGTACTTC
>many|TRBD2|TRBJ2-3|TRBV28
CASSPPPRAGRADTQYF
TGTGCCAGCAGTCCCCCCCCGAGAGCGGGAAGAGCAGATACGCAGTATTTT
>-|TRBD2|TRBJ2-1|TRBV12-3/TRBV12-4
CASGPRGRDVNEQFF
TGTGCCAGCGGCCCCCGCGGGAGGGATGTCAATGAGCAGTTCTTC
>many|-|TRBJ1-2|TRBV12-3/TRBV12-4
CASSRAPRSNYGYTF
TGTGCCAGCAGTCGAGCCCCTAGGAGTAACTATGGCTACACCTTC
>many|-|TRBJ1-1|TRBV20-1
CSASAVNTEAFF
TGCAGTGCTAGTGCGGTGAACACTGAAGCTTTCTTT
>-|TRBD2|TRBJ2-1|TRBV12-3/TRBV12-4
CASSRTRGRRNEQFF
TGTGCCAGCAGTCGGACTAGAGGGAGGAGGAATGAGCAGTTCTTC
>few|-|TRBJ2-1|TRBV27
CASSPDASHNEQFF
TGTGCCAGCAGCCCTGACGCGAGCCACAATGAGCAGTTCTTC
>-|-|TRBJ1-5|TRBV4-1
CASSQDRAFNQPQHF
TGCGCCAGCAGCCAAGATCGGGCGTTCAATCAGCCCCAGCATTTT
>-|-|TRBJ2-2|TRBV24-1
CATGNRDTGELFF
TGTGCCACCGGTAACAGGGACACCGGGGAGCTGTTTTTT
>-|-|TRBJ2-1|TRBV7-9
CASSLARGTAEQFF
TGTGCCAGCAGCTTAGCGAGGGGGACTGCCGAGCAGTTCTTC
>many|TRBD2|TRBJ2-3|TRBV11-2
CASSGSKTSWADTQYF
TGTGCCAGCAGCGGAAGCAAGACTAGCTGGGCAGATACGCAGTATTTT
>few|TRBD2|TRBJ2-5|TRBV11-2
CASNQGLAGGRDQYF
TGTGCCAGCAATCAAGGGCTAGCGGGAGGAAGGGACCAGTACTTC
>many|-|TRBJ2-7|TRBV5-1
CASSLVVPALNEQYF
TGCGCCAGCAGCTTGGTGGTACCAGCTTTGAACGAGCAGTACTTC
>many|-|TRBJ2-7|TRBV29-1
CSVGREGIAEQYF
TGCAGCGTTGGACGAGAAGGTATTGCCGAGCAGTACTTC
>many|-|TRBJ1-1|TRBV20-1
CSAGRDTLGTEAFF
TGCAGTGCGGGTCGGGACACCCTAGGGACTGAAGCTTTCTTT
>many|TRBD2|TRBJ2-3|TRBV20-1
CSAKSGRAEDTQYF
TGCAGTGCAAAGAGCGGGAGGGCCGAAGATACGCAGTATTTT